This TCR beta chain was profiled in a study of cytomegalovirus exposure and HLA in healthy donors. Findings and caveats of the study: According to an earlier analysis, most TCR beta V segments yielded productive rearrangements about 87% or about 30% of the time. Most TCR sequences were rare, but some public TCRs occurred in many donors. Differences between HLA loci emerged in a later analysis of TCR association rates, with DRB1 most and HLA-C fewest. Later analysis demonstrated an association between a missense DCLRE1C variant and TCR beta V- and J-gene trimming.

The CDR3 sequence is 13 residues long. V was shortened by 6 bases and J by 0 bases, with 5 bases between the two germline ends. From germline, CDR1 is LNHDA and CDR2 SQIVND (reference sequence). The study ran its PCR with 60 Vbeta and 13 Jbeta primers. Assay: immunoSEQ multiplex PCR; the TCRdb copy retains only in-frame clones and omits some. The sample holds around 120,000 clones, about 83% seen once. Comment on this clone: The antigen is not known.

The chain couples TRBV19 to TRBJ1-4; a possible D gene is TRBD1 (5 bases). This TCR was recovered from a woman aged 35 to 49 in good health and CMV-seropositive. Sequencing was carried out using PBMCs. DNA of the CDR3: TGTGCCAGTAGGGACACAACTAATGAAAAACTGTTTTTT. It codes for CASRDTTNEKLFF.